This TCR beta chain was observed in a study of blood T cell repertoires in COVID-19. Sequenced by immunoSEQ multiplex PCR; TCRdb stores in-frame clones only, minus some. Here the sample spans about 160,000 clones, 82% being singletons. The CDR3 loop spans 13 amino acids. Germline V gene sequence: CDR1 MNHNY, CDR2 SVGAGI (reference sequence). V shed 6 bases and J 2 bases; nucleotides not matched to a gene: 0. Patients in Seattle were enrolled during active infection, then followed longitudinally. The chain uses TRBV6-6 and TRBJ2-3; 9 nucleotides match TRBD1. This receptor was identified in a woman aged 35 to 49 with COVID-19, enrolled during active disease. Sample: peripheral blood. In DNA, the CDR3 is TGTGCCAGCAGACAGGGGGCCACAGATACGCAGTATTTT. As protein: CASRQGATDTQYF.